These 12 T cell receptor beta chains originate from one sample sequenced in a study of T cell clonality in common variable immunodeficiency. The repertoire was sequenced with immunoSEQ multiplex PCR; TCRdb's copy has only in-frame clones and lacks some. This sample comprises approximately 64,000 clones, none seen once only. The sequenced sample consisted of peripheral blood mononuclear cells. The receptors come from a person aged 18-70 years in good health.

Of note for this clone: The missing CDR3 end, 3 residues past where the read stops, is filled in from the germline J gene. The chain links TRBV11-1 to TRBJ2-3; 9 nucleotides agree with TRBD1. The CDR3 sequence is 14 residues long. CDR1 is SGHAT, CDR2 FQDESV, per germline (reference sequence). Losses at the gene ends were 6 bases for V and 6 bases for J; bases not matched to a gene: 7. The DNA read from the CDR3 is TGTGCCAGCAGTCGGGACAGGGTTCGGGATACG. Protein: CASSRDRVRDT. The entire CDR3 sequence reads CASSRDRVRDTQYF.

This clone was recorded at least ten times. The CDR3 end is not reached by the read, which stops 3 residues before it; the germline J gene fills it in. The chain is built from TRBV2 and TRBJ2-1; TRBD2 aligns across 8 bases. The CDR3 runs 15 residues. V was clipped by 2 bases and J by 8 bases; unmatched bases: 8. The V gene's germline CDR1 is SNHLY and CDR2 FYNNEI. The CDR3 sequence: CASSERGGLGHEQFF. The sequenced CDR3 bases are TGTGCCAGCAGTGAACGGGGGGGGCTGGGGCATGAG. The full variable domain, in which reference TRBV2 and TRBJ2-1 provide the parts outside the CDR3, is EPEVTQTPSHQVTQMGQEVILRCVPISNHLYFYWYRQILGQKVEFLVSFYNNEISEKSEIFDDQFSVERPDGSNFTLKIRSTKLEDSAMYFCASSERGGLGHEQFFGPGTRLTVL.

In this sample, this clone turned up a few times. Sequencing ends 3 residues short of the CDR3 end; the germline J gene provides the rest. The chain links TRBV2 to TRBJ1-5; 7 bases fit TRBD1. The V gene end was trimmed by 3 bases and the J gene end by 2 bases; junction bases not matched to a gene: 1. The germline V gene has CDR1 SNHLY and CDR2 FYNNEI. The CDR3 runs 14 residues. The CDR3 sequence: CASSDDRGNQPQHF. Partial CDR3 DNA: TGTGCCAGCAGTGATGACAGGGGCAATCAGCCC.

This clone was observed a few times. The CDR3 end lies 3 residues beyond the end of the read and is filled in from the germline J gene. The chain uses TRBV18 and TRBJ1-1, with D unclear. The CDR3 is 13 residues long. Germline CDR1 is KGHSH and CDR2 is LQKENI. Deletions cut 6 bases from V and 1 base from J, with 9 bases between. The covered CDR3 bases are TGTGCCAGCTCGGGCGAGGAGAACACTGAA. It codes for CASSGEENTE. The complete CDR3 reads CASSGEENTEAFF.

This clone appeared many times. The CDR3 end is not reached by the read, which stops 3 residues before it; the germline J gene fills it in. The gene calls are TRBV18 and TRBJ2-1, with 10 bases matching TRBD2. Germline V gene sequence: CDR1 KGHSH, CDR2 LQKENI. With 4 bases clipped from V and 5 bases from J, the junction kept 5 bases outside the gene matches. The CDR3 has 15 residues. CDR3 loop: CASSLGLAENNEQFF. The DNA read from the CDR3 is TGTGCCAGCTCACTCGGACTAGCGGAAAACAATGAG.

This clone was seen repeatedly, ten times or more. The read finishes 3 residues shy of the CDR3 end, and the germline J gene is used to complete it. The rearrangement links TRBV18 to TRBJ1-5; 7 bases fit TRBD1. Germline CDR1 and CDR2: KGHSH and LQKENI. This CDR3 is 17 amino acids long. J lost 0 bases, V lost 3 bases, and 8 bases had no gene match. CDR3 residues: CASSPNRGQDSNQPQHF. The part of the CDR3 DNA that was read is TGTGCCAGCTCACCCAACCGTGGACAGGATAGCAATCAGCCC.

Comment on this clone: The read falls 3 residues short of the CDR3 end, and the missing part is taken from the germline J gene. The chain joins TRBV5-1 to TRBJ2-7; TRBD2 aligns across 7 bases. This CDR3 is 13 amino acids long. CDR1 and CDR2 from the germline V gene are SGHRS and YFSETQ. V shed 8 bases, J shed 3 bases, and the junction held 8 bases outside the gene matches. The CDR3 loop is CASRSGTNYEQYF. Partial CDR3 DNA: TGCGCCAGTAGAAGCGGGACTAACTACGAG. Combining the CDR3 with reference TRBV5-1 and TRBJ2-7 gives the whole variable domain KAGVTQTPRYLIKTRGQQVTLSCSPISGHRSVSWYQQTPGQGLQFLFEYFSETQRNKGNFPGRFSGRQFSNSRSEMNVSTLELGDSALYLCASRSGTNYEQYFGPGTRLTVT.

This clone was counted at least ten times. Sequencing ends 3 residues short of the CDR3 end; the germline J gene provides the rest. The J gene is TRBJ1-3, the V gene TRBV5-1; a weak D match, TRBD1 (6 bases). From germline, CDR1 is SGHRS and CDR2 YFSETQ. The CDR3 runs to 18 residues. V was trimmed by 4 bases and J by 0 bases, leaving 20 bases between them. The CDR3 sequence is CASSGSPPGTRSGNTIYF. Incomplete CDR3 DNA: TGCGCCAGCAGCGGCAGCCCGCCCGGGACACGCTCTGGAAACACC.

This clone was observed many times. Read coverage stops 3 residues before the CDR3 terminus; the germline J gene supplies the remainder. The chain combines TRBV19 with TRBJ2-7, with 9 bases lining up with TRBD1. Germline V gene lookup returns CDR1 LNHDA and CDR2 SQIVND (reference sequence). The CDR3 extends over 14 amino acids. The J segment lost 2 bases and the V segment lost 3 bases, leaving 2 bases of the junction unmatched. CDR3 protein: CASSIDRGTYEQYF. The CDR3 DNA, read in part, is TGTGCCAGTAGTATCGACAGGGGGACCTACGAG.

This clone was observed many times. The part of the CDR3 DNA that was read is TGTGCCAGCAGTGAAAGGGGACAGGGGAGCTCTGGGGCCAACGTC. It yields the protein CASSERGQGSSGANV. The CDR3 in full is CASSERGQGSSGANVLTF. The rearrangement uses TRBV2 and TRBJ2-6; TRBD1 aligns across 10 bases. Sequencing ends 3 residues short of the CDR3 end; the germline J gene provides the rest. V was pared by 2 bases and J by 0 bases, with 4 bases of the junction left unmatched. The CDR3 is 18 residues long. Germline CDR1 reads SNHLY; CDR2 reads FYNNEI.

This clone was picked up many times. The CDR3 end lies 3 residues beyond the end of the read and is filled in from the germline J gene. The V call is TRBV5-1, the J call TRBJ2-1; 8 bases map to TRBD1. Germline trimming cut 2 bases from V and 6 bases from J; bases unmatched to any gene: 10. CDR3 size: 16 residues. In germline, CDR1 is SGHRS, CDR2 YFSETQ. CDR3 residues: CASSFPTGVFSNEQFF. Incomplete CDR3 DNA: TGCGCCAGCAGCTTTCCGACAGGGGTCTTCTCCAATGAG.

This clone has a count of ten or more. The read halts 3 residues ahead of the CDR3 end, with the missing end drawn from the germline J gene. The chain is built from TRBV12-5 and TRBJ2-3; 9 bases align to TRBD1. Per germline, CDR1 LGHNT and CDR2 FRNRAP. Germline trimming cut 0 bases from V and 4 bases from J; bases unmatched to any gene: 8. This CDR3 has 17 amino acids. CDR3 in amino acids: CASGLVPGTGYADTQYF. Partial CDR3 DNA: TGTGCTAGTGGTTTGGTACCCGGGACAGGGTACGCAGATACG. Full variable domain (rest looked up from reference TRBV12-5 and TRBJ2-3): DARVTQTPRHKVTEMGQEVTMRCQPILGHNTVFWYRQTMMQGLELLAYFRNRAPLDDSGMPKDRFSAEMPDATLATLKIQPSEPRDSAVYFCASGLVPGTGYADTQYFGPGTRLTVL.